Described below is a single T cell receptor beta chain sequence and its context. What it binds is unknown. The source of the sample is a study of sequential checkpoint blockade in melanoma. General study results and limits: In arm A, pretreatment tumor clonality was associated with response.

Indicated treatment: randomized to nivolumab then ipilimumab (arm A) or the reverse (arm B). This CDR3 has 15 amino acids. CDR1 is SGHRS, CDR2 YFSETQ, per germline. Trimming took 6 bases from V and 0 from J, leaving 13 bases between them. Assay used: immunoSEQ multiplex PCR; TCRdb lists only in-frame clones, some missing. This sample carries 5,500 or so clones, 39% of them seen once, and the ten largest clones take roughly 8.7%. Sequences were derived from tumor tissue (inferred from file names), sampled from a patient given nivolumab and ipilimumab in sequence. This receptor was taken from a human donor with melanoma. The chain is built from TRBV5-1 and TRBJ1-3; the D is unclear. The CDR3 nucleotides read TGCGCCAGCACCCCCTCGCCAAGCTCTGGAAACACCATATATTTT. Translating gives CASTPSPSSGNTIYF. The full variable domain, with the rest looked up from reference TRBV5-1 and TRBJ1-3, is KAGVTQTPRYLIKTRGQQVTLSCSPISGHRSVSWYQQTPGQGLQFLFEYFSETQRNKGNFPGRFSGRQFSNSRSEMNVSTLELGDSALYLCASTPSPSSGNTIYFGEGSWLTVV.